The text below deals with one T cell receptor (beta chain). Its antigen is currently unknown. This sample is part of a study of tumor-infiltrating lymphocytes in localized non-small cell lung cancer. In the study overall: Tumor tissue and non-adjacent uninvolved lung came from each patient. Study-wide points: Tumors had more T cell infiltration than uninvolved lung, per TCRbeta sequencing and CD3 counts.

V trimming: 5 bases; J trimming: 0 bases; junction bases outside the gene matches: 6. Germline loops: CDR1 LNHNV, CDR2 YYDKDF (reference sequence). This CDR3 is 16 amino acids long. The assay was immunoSEQ multiplex PCR, and TCRdb's table has in-frame clones only and misses some. The sample has some 2,500 clones; approximately 60% are singletons. The sequence was collected from a human donor with non-small cell lung cancer. The chain links TRBV15 to TRBJ1-2; TRBD1 agrees at 10 bases. Sequenced input: uninvolved lung tissue not adjacent to the tumor. In DNA form, the CDR3 reads TGTGCCACCAGCGGGGAGGACAGGGGGGCTAACTATGGCTACACCTTC. This codes for CATSGEDRGANYGYTF.